These 32 T cell receptor beta chains were sequenced from one sample in a study of blood T cells in healthy people across ages. A second PCR, run for about 7 to 11 cycles, used a sample-barcoded 5' primer plus a J-beta primer mix. Each CDR3 protein gets one entry after TCRdb re-called the 5' RACE reads with MiXCR. This table holds about 700,000 distinct CDR3 sequences, 32% found once. Material: blood. The receptors derive from a woman at least 80 years old in good health.

This clonotype was recorded many times. The rearrangement joins TRBV9 to TRBJ2-3; TRBD2 matches 9 bases. The length of the CDR3 is 16 residues. CDR1 and CDR2 (germline): SGDLS, YYNGEE. Trimming removed 0 bases from V and 3 bases from J; junction bases left unmatched: 5. The CDR3 DNA sequence: TGTGCCAGCAGCGTAGTCGCGGGGGGGCGGACAGATACGCAGTATTTT. It translates to CASSVVAGGRTDTQYF.

This clonotype was observed at least ten times. V and J are TRBV5-6 and TRBJ2-5; 8 positions match TRBD1. Germline V gene lookup returns CDR1 SGHDT and CDR2 YYEEEE. The CDR3 has 18 amino acids. After removal of 4 bases from V and 8 bases from J, the junction contained 22 bases not matched to a gene. CDR3 in DNA: TGTGCCAGCAGCCCGACACTTTTACCGGGACAGGACCGTGAAACCCAGTACTTC. This encodes CASSPTLLPGQDRETQYF.

This clonotype was seen ten or more times. This rearrangement joins TRBV12-3 or TRBV12-4 to TRBJ2-5; 7 bases match TRBD1. The CDR3 contains 15 residues. With V trimmed by 2 bases and J by 2 bases, 5 bases remained unmatched. The CDR3 coding sequence is TGTGCCAGCAGTTTATGGGTGGGACAGCAAGAGACCCAGTACTTC. Its protein is CASSLWVGQQETQYF.

This clonotype was observed many times. The chain employs TRBV12-3 or TRBV12-4 and TRBJ1-2; D unresolved. V was pared by 6 bases and J by 0 bases, with 5 bases between. This CDR3 comprises 12 residues. CDR3 sequence reads: CASRDSNYGYTF. The CDR3 coding sequence is TGTGCCAGCAGAGACTCTAACTATGGCTACACCTTC.

This clonotype was picked up many times. The CDR3 coding sequence is TGTGCCAGCAGCTTGGGGAAGCTTAGGAGAAAAGAGACCCAGTACTTC. It codes for CASSLGKLRRKETQYF. The gene calls are TRBV5-5 and TRBJ2-5; D remains unclear. CDR1 and CDR2 (germline): SGHKS, YYEKEE (reference sequence). V was shortened by 0 bases and J by 3 bases, with 15 bases between the two germline ends. The CDR3 runs to 16 residues.

This clonotype was seen many times. The V and J genes are TRBV3-1 and TRBJ1-4; D is unclear. The CDR3 covers 15 residues. Germline V CDR1 and CDR2: LGHDT, YNNKEL (reference sequence). Between the trimmed V and J ends, which lost 3 bases and 0 bases, there was a span of 8 bases. The CDR3 loop reads CASSQYGATNEKLFF. Here the CDR3 DNA reads TGTGCCAGCAGCCAGTACGGAGCAACTAATGAAAAACTGTTTTTT.

This clonotype appeared once. The rearrangement uses TRBV9 and TRBJ1-2; 8 bases match TRBD1. This CDR3 is built from 15 residues. With V trimmed by 4 bases and J by 6 bases, 11 bases remained unmatched. Germline values: CDR1 SGDLS, CDR2 YYNGEE. This CDR3 is CASSPGQGAAHGYTF. Here the CDR3 DNA reads TGTGCCAGCAGCCCAGGGCAGGGGGCGGCCCATGGCTACACCTTC.

There are a few counts of this clonotype. This chain links TRBV18 with TRBJ1-2, with TRBD1 matching over 10 bases. The CDR3 is 15 residues long. Looked up from germline, CDR1 is KGHSH and CDR2 is LQKENI. The trim removed 2 bases at V and 4 bases at J, leaving 4 bases unmatched. The CDR3 nucleotides are TGTGCCAGCTCACCAGGGACAGGGGCCCCCTATGGCTACACCTTC. It is translated as CASSPGTGAPYGYTF. The full variable domain, its missing parts supplied by reference TRBV18 and TRBJ1-2, is NAGVMQNPRHLVRRRGQEARLRCSPMKGHSHVYWYRQLPEEGLKFMVYLQKENIIDESGMPKERFSAEFPKEGPSILRIQQVVRGDSAAYFCASSPGTGAPYGYTFGSGTRLTVV.

The chain employs TRBV2 and TRBJ1-1, with a tentative D call TRBD1 (5 bases). The CDR3 loop spans 14 amino acids. V was clipped by 6 bases and J by 1 base, with 12 bases between them. Germline V gives CDR1 SNHLY, CDR2 FYNNEI. In DNA, the CDR3 is TGTGCCAGCAGCCAACGTGGGGGGAACACTGAAGCTTTCTTT. Residues: CASSQRGGNTEAFF.

In this sample, this clonotype turned up a few times. V usage is TRBV29-1 and J usage is TRBJ2-5, with TRBD2 identical over 7 bases. Germline-derived CDR1 and CDR2 are SQVTM and ANQGSEA. With 4 bases clipped from V and 4 bases from J, the junction kept 6 bases outside the gene matches. This CDR3 has 13 amino acids. The CDR3 nucleotides read TGCAGCGTTGGGAGGACTAGTGGAGAGACCCAGTACTTC. This sequence encodes CSVGRTSGETQYF.

The V gene is TRBV20-1, the J gene TRBJ2-7; D could derive from TRBD1 or TRBD2 (5 bases each). The last part of the DNA fits TRBJ2-5 better; the J call may be wrong. This CDR3 region has 14 residues. CDR1 is DFQATT and CDR2 is SNEGSKA in the germline V gene (reference sequence). CDR3 sequence: CSARGRDPAETQYF. The DNA of the CDR3 is TGCAGTGCTAGAGGACGGGACCCGGCAGAGACCCAGTACTTC.

This clonotype was picked up many times. V usage is TRBV7-2 and J usage is TRBJ2-5; 7 bases match TRBD2. The CDR3 covers 14 residues. Germline-derived CDR1 and CDR2 are SGHTA and FQGNSA. J was trimmed by 5 bases and V by 5 bases; bases with no gene match: 8. The CDR3 DNA reads as TGTGCCAGCAGCCTTCTAGTCGGGGGGGAGACCCAGTACTTC. It specifies CASSLLVGGETQYF.

A single count supports this clonotype. This chain connects TRBV10-3 to TRBJ2-4; maybe TRBD2 (6 bases). The length of the CDR3 is 13 residues. Germline V gene sequence: CDR1 ENHRY, CDR2 SYGVKD. This CDR3 reads CATGQPGENIQYF. Written as DNA, the CDR3 is TGTGCTACGGGGCAGCCGGGGGAAAACATTCAGTACTTC.

J is TRBJ2-2 and V is TRBV30; maybe TRBD1 (5 bases). Germline CDR1 and CDR2: GTSNPN and SVGIG (reference sequence). V was cut by 2 bases and J by 7 bases, with 8 bases left in between. The CDR3 spans 12 residues. The CDR3: CAWSRGVGELFF. The CDR3 DNA reads as TGTGCCTGGAGTAGGGGCGTCGGGGAGCTGTTTTTT.

J is TRBJ2-5 and V is TRBV12-3 or TRBV12-4; D might be TRBD2 (7 bases). V was cut by 4 bases and J by 7 bases, with 22 bases left in between. This CDR3 has 16 amino acids. This chain's CDR3 is CASSSHARGAHATQYF. Here the CDR3 DNA reads TGTGCCAGCAGTTCGCATGCACGGGGGGCGCACGCGACCCAGTACTTC.

The chain recombines TRBV7-3 with TRBJ2-2; no firm D call. CDR3 length: 15 amino acids. Germline CDR1 and CDR2: SGHTA and FQGTGA. The germline V and J ends were trimmed by 6 bases and 0 bases, with 11 bases remaining between them. As DNA, the CDR3 is TGTGCCAGCAGATTGGGCCGGCCGAACACCGGGGAGCTGTTTTTT. Translated: CASRLGRPNTGELFF.

This clonotype was observed at least ten times. The chain couples TRBV3-1 to TRBJ2-1, with D possibly being TRBD2 (5 bases). This CDR3 has 14 amino acids. The germline V gene has CDR1 LGHDT and CDR2 YNNKEL (reference sequence). Trimming stripped 1 base from V and 9 bases from J, with 13 bases between. The DNA for the CDR3 is TGTGCCAGCAGCCAAGTTGCCGAGGGTGCTGAGCAGTTCTTC. As protein: CASSQVAEGAEQFF.

This clonotype was detected many times. The V call is TRBV14, the J call TRBJ2-7; D call uncertain. From germline, CDR1 is SGHDN and CDR2 FVKESK. This CDR3 comprises 14 residues. V was pared by 0 bases and J by 0 bases, with 6 bases between. CDR3 DNA sequence: TGTGCCAGCAGCCAAGATTTAGACTCCTACGAGCAGTACTTC. Translating gives CASSQDLDSYEQYF.

Many counts were recorded for this clonotype. The J gene is TRBJ1-5, the V gene TRBV7-2; tentative D call: TRBD1 (6 bases). The CDR3 runs 15 residues. V was pared by 5 bases and J by 5 bases, with 16 bases between. CDR1 is SGHTA and CDR2 is FQGNSA in the germline V gene. The CDR3 here is CASSVGGRGYQPQHF. The CDR3 coding sequence is TGTGCCAGCAGCGTGGGGGGCAGGGGTTATCAGCCCCAGCATTTT.

Comment on this clonotype: This may be a read error, as it is one base from a much larger clone. The chain recombines TRBV12-3 or TRBV12-4 with TRBJ2-2; D is ambiguous. The CDR3 length is 14 residues. The CDR3 spells CTSSLAENTGELFF. The DNA for the CDR3 is TGTACCAGCAGTTTAGCAGAGAACACCGGGGAGCTGTTTTTT.

This clonotype was detected many times. CDR3 DNA: TGTGCCAGCAGGGCCCATGGTGCCTACGAGCAGTACTTC. This encodes CASRAHGAYEQYF. The chain uses TRBV27 and TRBJ2-7; D unclear. Trimming took 6 bases from V and 2 from J, leaving 11 bases between them. This CDR3 comprises 13 residues. The germline CDR1 and CDR2 sequences are MNHEY and SMNVEV (reference sequence).

In this sample, this clonotype turned up many times. This rearrangement joins TRBV7-3 to TRBJ2-1; 11 bases fit TRBD2. The CDR3 is 14 residues long. CDR1 SGHTA and CDR2 FQGTGA come from the germline V gene. The J segment lost 9 bases and the V segment lost 4 bases, leaving 5 bases of the junction unmatched. CDR3 amino acids: CASSSLAGGAEQFF. CDR3 sequence (DNA): TGTGCCAGCAGCTCTTTAGCGGGGGGGGCTGAGCAGTTCTTC.

This sequence joins TRBV3-1 and TRBJ1-3; D unclear. Germline values: CDR1 LGHDT, CDR2 YNNKEL (reference sequence). The CDR3 loop spans 14 amino acids. V lost 3 bases and J 0 bases, leaving 6 bases between the germline ends. The CDR3 nucleotides read TGTGCCAGCAGCCATCAAGTCTCTGGAAACACCATATATTTT. Translating it yields CASSHQVSGNTIYF.

On this clonotype: A much larger clone differs from this one at a single base, so this may be a read error. This chain connects TRBV6-2 or TRBV6-3 to TRBJ2-7, with D unclear. V was cut by 2 bases and J by 12 bases, with 17 bases left in between. The germline V gene encodes CDR1 MNHEY and CDR2 SVGEGT. This CDR3 is 13 amino acids long. The CDR3 nucleotides read TGTGCCAGCAGTTACGAATTCGGCCACGCCAGGTACTTC. Protein sequence: CASSYEFGHARYF.

Note on this clonotype: A much larger clone lies one base from this, so it may be a read error. The chain is built from TRBV7-2 and TRBJ1-4; D remains unclear. This CDR3 has 13 residues. CDR1 and CDR2 (germline): SGHTA, FQGNSA. The CDR3 DNA is TGTGTCAGCAGCCCTCGGCACCGGGAAAAACTGTTTTTT. This translates into CVSSPRHREKLFF.

This clonotype has a count of ten or more. The rearrangement joins TRBV29-1 to TRBJ2-1; TRBD2 aligns across 8 bases. V lost 3 bases, J lost 3 bases, and 4 bases stayed unmatched. The CDR3 length is 14 residues. Per germline, CDR1 SQVTM and CDR2 ANQGSEA. DNA of the CDR3: TGCAGCGTTGACCGGGGGGGCAGCTACAATGAGCAGTTCTTC. It specifies CSVDRGGSYNEQFF.

This clonotype has a count of ten or more. V and J are TRBV11-2 and TRBJ2-4; D gene uncertain. The V gene lost 0 bases and the J gene lost 2 bases, with 2 bases spanning the gap. CDR1 and CDR2 from the germline V gene are SGHAT and FQNNGV. The CDR3 runs to 13 residues. As DNA, the CDR3 is TGTGCCAGCAGCTTAGACCCCAAAAACATTCAGTACTTC. It is translated as CASSLDPKNIQYF.

This clonotype was seen at least ten times. The rearrangement joins TRBV11-2 to TRBJ2-3; D remains unclear. The length of the CDR3 is 13 residues. Germline V CDR1 and CDR2: SGHAT, FQNNGV. Trimming took 1 base from V and 8 from J, leaving 10 bases between them. The CDR3 protein is CASSLGGVGTQYF. CDR3 DNA: TGTGCCAGCAGCTTAGGTGGGGTTGGTACGCAGTATTTT.

This clonotype was detected ten times or more. V and J are TRBV20-1 and TRBJ2-1; D possibly corresponds to TRBD1 (6 bases). The CDR3 is 12 residues long. CDR1 is DFQATT, CDR2 SNEGSKA, per germline (reference sequence). Trimming removed 3 bases at V and 4 bases at J, with 7 bases between. The CDR3: CSASQGYNEQFF. CDR3 in DNA: TGCAGTGCTAGCCAGGGGTACAATGAGCAGTTCTTC.

This clonotype has at least ten counts. CDR3 amino acids: CASSYSIAGVSYNEQFF. The CDR3 nucleotides read TGTGCCAGCAGTTACTCGATCGCGGGGGTGTCCTACAATGAGCAGTTCTTC. The chain employs TRBV6-2 or TRBV6-3 and TRBJ2-1; TRBD2 matches at 7 bases. V was pared by 0 bases and J by 1 base, with 6 bases of the junction left unmatched. Germline assignment: CDR1 MNHEY and CDR2 SVGEGT. The CDR3 has 17 amino acids.

This clonotype was seen ten or more times. The chain is built from TRBV12-3 or TRBV12-4 and TRBJ1-6; D may be TRBD1 (6 bases). The CDR3 sequence is 15 residues long. V lost 5 bases to trimming and J lost 10 bases, with 18 bases between them. CDR3 loop: CASSRVQGAGSPLHF. CDR3 bases: TGTGCCAGCAGTAGAGTACAGGGCGCAGGGTCACCCCTCCACTTT.

This clonotype was counted ten times or more. The chain couples TRBV5-1 to TRBJ2-7; D is possibly TRBD2 (6 bases). V lost 4 bases to trimming and J lost 6 bases, with 17 bases between them. Germline-derived CDR1 and CDR2 are SGHRS and YFSETQ. The length of the CDR3 is 14 residues. CDR3 loop: CASSREVILSEQYF. The CDR3, as DNA: TGCGCCAGCAGCAGGGAGGTCATACTCTCCGAGCAGTACTTC.